This entry describes one T cell receptor beta chain. Its specificity is unknown. The data were taken from a study of T-cell memory formation after mild COVID-19. Study overall: TCR clusters were largely donor specific. Study results and caveats: Later expanders leaned CD4+, whereas day 15 to 85 contracting clones were balanced CD4/CD8. Memory from before infection featured some responding clones, which suggests cross-reactive memory joined.

5'RACE primed from the constant segment yielded TCR alpha and TCR beta cDNA libraries bearing sample barcodes and UMIs. A single record per CDR3 protein comes from TCRdb applying MiXCR to the 5' RACE reads. The repertoire includes 250,000 to 300,000 distinct CDR3 sequences, about 16% of them detected once, and roughly 22% sits in the top ten. The sequencing sample was made of PBMCs or a T cell subset sorted from them (not recorded which). The receptor's source is a young man who had mild COVID-19 (a few samples of this study predate the infection). Cell type and time point are not known.

The CDR3 sequence: CSASGRGTTEAFF. CDR3 sequence (DNA): TGCAGTGCTAGTGGCAGGGGGACCACTGAAGCTTTCTTT. The chain carries TRBV20-1 and TRBJ1-1; 7 positions agree with TRBD1. This CDR3 has 13 amino acids. The junction had 5 bases not matched to a gene; V was cut back by 3 bases and J by 4 bases. Germline V gives CDR1 DFQATT, CDR2 SNEGSKA (reference sequence).